This note documents a single T cell receptor beta chain sequence. Its antigen is not known. This sample is part of a study of CD8 T cells in ankylosing spondylitis. Notes on the study in general: The authors reported significant enrichment of disease-linked clones in matched ankylosing spondylitis synovial fluid. A TCR beta motif of under ten highly homologous variants appeared characteristic of ankylosing spondylitis blood. Several of the motif variants were reported before in synovial fluid and blood from reactive arthritis.

One entry per CDR3 protein, called by TCRdb with MiXCR from the 5' RACE reads. The data contain 650,000 to 800,000 distinct CDR3 sequences, under 20% of them singletons. V was clipped by 6 bases and J by 2 bases; unmatched bases: 9. This CDR3 has 16 residues. This TCR was sampled from a male donor with ankylosing spondylitis. The chain has TRBV12-3 or TRBV12-4 and TRBJ2-2; TRBD2 agrees at 7 bases. The sample consisted of blood, either unsorted or a sorted T cell fraction (not recorded which). The CDR3 region has the DNA TGTGCCAGCAGCCCTCGGAGGACTAGAAACACCGGGGAGCTGTTTTTT. This codes for CASSPRRTRNTGELFF.